The rows below give T cell receptor beta chains drawn from one sample of a study of blood T cell repertoires in COVID-19. Sequenced by immunoSEQ multiplex PCR; TCRdb stores in-frame clones only, minus some. The table has around 130,000 clones, more than 75% seen once; the top ten hold roughly 4.8%. Sequencing input: peripheral blood. The source of these receptors is a man aged 60 to 75 with COVID-19, enrolled during active disease. The CDR3 runs from the conserved cysteine through the conserved F or W. The order of the fields is V gene, clone size, D gene, J gene, CDR3 DNA, CDR3 protein. A D gene is named only where the DNA matches it firmly. Some rows mark clone size as missing; the rest say once, few, many or name a class of expanded clone.

TRBV6-5,once,TRBD1,TRBJ1-5,TGTGCCAGCAGTTACGGGACAGGGGCAAATCAGCCCCAGCATTTT,CASSYGTGANQPQHF
TRBV5-1,NA,NA,TRBJ2-3,TGCGCCAGCAGCTTGGCCTACGACGGGAGAACAGATACGCAGTATTTT,CASSLAYDGRTDTQYF
TRBV7-2,NA,TRBD2,TRBJ2-3,TGTGCCAGCAGCCCAGGACTAGCGGGAGGAGATACGCAGTATTTT,CASSPGLAGGDTQYF
TRBV9,NA,TRBD2,TRBJ2-1,TGTGCCAGCAGCCCGACTAGCGGGAGGGCCTATGAGCAGTTCTTC,CASSPTSGRAYEQFF
TRBV7-9,NA,TRBD1,TRBJ1-2,TGTGCCAGCAGCTCAACCCCCCGTCCGGGACAGGGATCCTACGGCTACACCTTC,CASSSTPRPGQGSYGYTF
TRBV6-4,NA,NA,TRBJ1-2,TGTGCCAGCAGTGACTCGAGTCCCGACAGCCAGTTCTATGGCTACACCTTC,CASSDSSPDSQFYGYTF
TRBV2,NA,TRBD1,TRBJ2-5,TGTGCCAGCAGTTGGGACAGGGTGAGGGAGACCCAGTACTTC,CASSWDRVRETQYF
TRBV7-9,NA,NA,TRBJ1-2,TGTGCCAGCAGCTTATACTCTAACTATGGCTACACCTTC,CASSLYSNYGYTF
TRBV4-1,NA,NA,TRBJ1-3,TGCGCCAGCAGCTACAAGACGGGACTTAGGGATCGTTCTGGAAACACCATATATTTT,CASSYKTGLRDRSGNTIYF
TRBV9,NA,TRBD2,TRBJ2-1,TGTGCCAGCAGCGTCATTGCGGGAGGGACCAATGAGCAGTTCTTC,CASSVIAGGTNEQFF
TRBV7-2,NA,NA,TRBJ2-7,TGTGCCAGCAGCCGGACATCGGGCGGGGCGGTCTCCTACGAGCAGTACTTC,CASSRTSGGAVSYEQYF
TRBV3-1/TRBV3-2,NA,TRBD2,TRBJ2-5,TGTGCCAGCAGCCAAGTGGCCGGGACTAGCGGGAGTATCCAAGAGACCCAGTACTTC,CASSQVAGTSGSIQETQYF
TRBV28,NA,NA,TRBJ1-3,TGTGCCAGCTGGACTGAGGAACACTCTGGAAACACCATATATTTT,CASWTEEHSGNTIYF
TRBV6-5,NA,NA,TRBJ1-2,TGTGCCAGCAGTTACGGCGGTCTCTATGGCTACACCTTC,CASSYGGLYGYTF
TRBV6-1,NA,NA,TRBJ2-3,TGTGCCAGCAGTGAACCCAGCGGAACTAGCACAGATACGCAGTATTTT,CASSEPSGTSTDTQYF
TRBV13,NA,NA,TRBJ1-2,TGTGCCAGCAGCTTATCCGGGGGGTCCTATGGCTACACCTTC,CASSLSGGSYGYTF
TRBV12-3/TRBV12-4,NA,NA,TRBJ1-5,TGTGCCAGCAGTTGGGGGGAAGGACAGCCCCAGCATTTT,CASSWGEGQPQHF
TRBV19,once,NA,TRBJ2-5,TGTGCCAGTAGTATCAGGAGGGGATGGTTTCGGGGCCAAGAGACCCAGTACTTC,CASSIRRGWFRGQETQYF
TRBV2,NA,NA,TRBJ2-1,TGTGCCAGCAGTTCACAGGGCTTACTTTACAATGAGCAGTTCTTC,CASSSQGLLYNEQFF
TRBV30,NA,TRBD2,TRBJ2-3,TGTGCCTGGAGAGTTAGCGGGAGGGCGGATACGCAGTATTTT,CAWRVSGRADTQYF
TRBV2,NA,TRBD1,TRBJ2-7,TGTGCCACCTCGGACAGGCCAAGCCCCAGGGAGCAGTACTTC,CATSDRPSPREQYF
TRBV4-1,once,TRBD1,TRBJ2-1,TGCGCCAGCAGCCAAGAAGCACAGGGGGTGATATACAATGAGCAGTTCTTC,CASSQEAQGVIYNEQFF
TRBV19,NA,NA,TRBJ1-5,TGTGCCGCGACAGCAAATCCCGGTCAGCCCCAGCATTTT,CAATANPGQPQHF
TRBV3-1/TRBV3-2,NA,NA,TRBJ2-2,TGTGCCAGCAGCCAAGACGCGGCCACCGGGGAGCTGTTTTTT,CASSQDAATGELFF
TRBV7-6,NA,NA,TRBJ2-2,TGTGCCAGCAGCACAAGCCTGGCAGCCTGGAGCACCGGGGAGCTGTTTTTT,CASSTSLAAWSTGELFF
TRBV10-2,NA,NA,TRBJ1-6,TGCGCCAGCAGCCCGCCGAGAGGGTCGGATTCACCCCTCCACTTT,CASSPPRGSDSPLHF
TRBV6-6,NA,TRBD1,TRBJ2-2,TGTGCCAGCAGGCCCGGGACAGGGTCCGCCGGGGAGCTGTTTTTT,CASRPGTGSAGELFF
TRBV19,NA,TRBD1,TRBJ2-6,TGTGCCAGTAGTCGTAGACAGGGGGCGGGAGGGGCCAACGTCCTGACTTTC,CASSRRQGAGGANVLTF
TRBV7-2,NA,NA,TRBJ2-7,TGTGCCAGCAGCCCCCGGGATGAGGAGCAGTACTTC,CASSPRDEEQYF
TRBV3-1/TRBV3-2,NA,NA,TRBJ2-2,TGTGCCAGCAGCCAAGGTAGCCTAGGGAGCGGGTCGAACACCGGGGAGCTGTTTTTT,CASSQGSLGSGSNTGELFF
TRBV19,NA,NA,TRBJ2-7,TGTGCCAGTAGTATTGAGGCTAGCGCACCCTACGAGCAGTACTTC,CASSIEASAPYEQYF
TRBV16,NA,TRBD1,TRBJ1-5,TGTGCCAGCAGCCTGACAGGGGAGGGTCAGCCCCAGCATTTT,CASSLTGEGQPQHF
TRBV5-1,NA,TRBD1,TRBJ1-6,TGCGCCAGCAGCCCGGCCGGGACAGCTAATTCACCCCTCCACTTT,CASSPAGTANSPLHF
TRBV7-8,NA,TRBD2,TRBJ2-1,TGTGCCAGCAGCCCTAAAAGGGCCCAGTTTAGCGGGAGTAAAAACAATGAGCAGTTCTTC,CASSPKRAQFSGSKNNEQFF
TRBV28,NA,TRBD2,TRBJ2-5,TGTGCCAGCAGTTACGGGGGGACTCAAGAGACCCAGTACTTC,CASSYGGTQETQYF
TRBV6-5,NA,NA,TRBJ1-5,TGTGCCAGCAGTCAGCAAGGACACCAGCCCCAGCATTTT,CASSQQGHQPQHF
TRBV7-8,NA,TRBD2,TRBJ2-2,TGTGCCAGCAGCTTAGCGAGTAGCGGGATCCCCGGGGAGCTGTTTTTT,CASSLASSGIPGELFF
TRBV29-1,NA,NA,TRBJ1-2,TGCAGCGTTGAAAAGTTACCCTCGGACTATGGCTACACCTTC,CSVEKLPSDYGYTF
TRBV7-2,few,TRBD2,TRBJ2-7,TGTGCCAGCAGCACCTCGAGGTGGCGGGGGTTCTCCTACGAGCAGTACTTC,CASSTSRWRGFSYEQYF
TRBV15,NA,NA,TRBJ1-1,TGTGCCACCAGCAGGGGAGGGGGCACTGAAGCTTTCTTT,CATSRGGGTEAFF
TRBV5-4,NA,NA,TRBJ1-5,TGTGCCAGCAGCTTGCAATCAGGGGCGGAGAATCAGCCCCAGCATTTT,CASSLQSGAENQPQHF
TRBV27,NA,NA,TRBJ2-3,TGTGCCAGCACCTCGGCAGGGAAAGATACGCAGTATTTT,CASTSAGKDTQYF
TRBV7-8,NA,TRBD2,TRBJ2-1,TGTGCCAGCAGCCTAGCGGGACTAGCGGAAAATGAGCAGTTCTTC,CASSLAGLAENEQFF
TRBV11-2,few,TRBD1,TRBJ2-5,TGTGCCAGCAGCGCCGGGACAGAAGAGACCCAGTACTTC,CASSAGTEETQYF
TRBV11-2,few,TRBD1,TRBJ2-7,TGTGCCAGCAGCTTAGATACAGGGGGCAGGAACGAGCAGTACTTC,CASSLDTGGRNEQYF
TRBV5-1,NA,TRBD2,TRBJ2-5,TGCGCCAGCAGCCCGCGGGCGGGGGGCGGTGAGACCCAGTACTTC,CASSPRAGGGETQYF